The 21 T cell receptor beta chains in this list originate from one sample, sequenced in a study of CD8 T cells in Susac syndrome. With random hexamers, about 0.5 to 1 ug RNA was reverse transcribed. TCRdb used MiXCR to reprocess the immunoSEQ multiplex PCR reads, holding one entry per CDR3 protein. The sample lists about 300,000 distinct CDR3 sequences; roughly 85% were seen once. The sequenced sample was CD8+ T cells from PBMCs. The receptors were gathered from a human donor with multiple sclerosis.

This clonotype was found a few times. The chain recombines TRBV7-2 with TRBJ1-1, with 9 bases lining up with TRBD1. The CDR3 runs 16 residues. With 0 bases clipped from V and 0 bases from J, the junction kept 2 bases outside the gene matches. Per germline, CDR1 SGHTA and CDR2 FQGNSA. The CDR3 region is CASSLAGTGLNTEAFF. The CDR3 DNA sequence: TGTGCCAGCAGCTTAGCCGGGACAGGGCTGAACACTGAAGCTTTCTTT.

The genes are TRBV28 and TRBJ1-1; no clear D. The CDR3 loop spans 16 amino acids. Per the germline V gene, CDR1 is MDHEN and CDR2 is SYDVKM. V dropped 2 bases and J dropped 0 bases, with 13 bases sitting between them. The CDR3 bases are TGTGCCAGCAGTTTAATCCCCGACGGAGTGAACACTGAAGCTTTCTTT. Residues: CASSLIPDGVNTEAFF. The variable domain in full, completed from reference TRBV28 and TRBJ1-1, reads DVKVTQSSRYLVKRTGEKVFLECVQDMDHENMFWYRQDPGLGLRLIYFSYDVKMKEKGDIPEGYSVSREKKERFSLILESASTNQTSMYLCASSLIPDGVNTEAFFGQGTRLTVV.

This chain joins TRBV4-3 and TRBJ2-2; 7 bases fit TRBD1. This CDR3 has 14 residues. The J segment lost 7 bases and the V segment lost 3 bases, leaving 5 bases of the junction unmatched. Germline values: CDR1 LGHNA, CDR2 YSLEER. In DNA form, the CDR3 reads TGCGCCAGCAGCCACCGACAGGGCCTCGGGGAGCTGTTTTTT. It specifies CASSHRQGLGELFF.

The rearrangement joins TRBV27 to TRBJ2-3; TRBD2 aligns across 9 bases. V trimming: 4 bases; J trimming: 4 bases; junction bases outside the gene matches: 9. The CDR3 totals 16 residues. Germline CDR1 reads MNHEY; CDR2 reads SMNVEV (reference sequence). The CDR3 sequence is CASSWDSAGGPDTQYF. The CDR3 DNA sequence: TGTGCCAGCAGTTGGGACTCGGCGGGAGGGCCAGATACGCAGTATTTT.

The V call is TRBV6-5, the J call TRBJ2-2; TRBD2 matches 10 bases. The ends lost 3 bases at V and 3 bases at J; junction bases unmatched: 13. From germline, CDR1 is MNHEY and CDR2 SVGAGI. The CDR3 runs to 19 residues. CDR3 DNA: TGTGCCAGCAGTTATTGGGCTGAGCGGGAGGGCCAATACACCGGGGAGCTGTTTTTT. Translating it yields CASSYWAEREGQYTGELFF.

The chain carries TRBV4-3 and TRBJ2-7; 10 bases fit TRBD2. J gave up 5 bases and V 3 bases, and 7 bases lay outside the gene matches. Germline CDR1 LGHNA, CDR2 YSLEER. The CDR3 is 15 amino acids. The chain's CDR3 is CASSQEREGSNEQYF. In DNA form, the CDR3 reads TGCGCCAGCAGCCAGGAGCGGGAGGGGTCGAACGAGCAGTACTTC.

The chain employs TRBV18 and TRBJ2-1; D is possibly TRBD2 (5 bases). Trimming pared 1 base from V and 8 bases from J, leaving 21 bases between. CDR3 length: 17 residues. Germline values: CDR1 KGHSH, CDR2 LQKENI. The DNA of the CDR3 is TGTGCCAGCTCACCACGTACTCAGTGGACTCCGCTCCATGAGCAGTTCTTC. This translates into CASSPRTQWTPLHEQFF.

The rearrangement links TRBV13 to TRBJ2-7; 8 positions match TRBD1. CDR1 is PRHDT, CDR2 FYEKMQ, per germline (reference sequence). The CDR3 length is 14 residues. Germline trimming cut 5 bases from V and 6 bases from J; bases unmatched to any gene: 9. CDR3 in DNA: TGTGCCAGCAGCGTGGACAGGGCAGGCGGCGAGCAGTACTTC. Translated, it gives CASSVDRAGGEQYF.

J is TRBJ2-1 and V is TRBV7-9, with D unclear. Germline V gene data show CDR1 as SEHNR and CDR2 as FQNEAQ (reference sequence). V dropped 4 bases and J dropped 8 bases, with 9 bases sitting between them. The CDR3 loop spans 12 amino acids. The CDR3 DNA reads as TGTGCCAGCAGCTCCTACTTCGATGAGCAGTTCTTC. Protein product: CASSSYFDEQFF.

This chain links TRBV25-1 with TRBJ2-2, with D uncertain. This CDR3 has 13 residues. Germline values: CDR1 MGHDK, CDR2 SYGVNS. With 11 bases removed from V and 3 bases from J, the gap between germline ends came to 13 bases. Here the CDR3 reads CAGGPPYTGELFF. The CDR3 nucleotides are TGTGCCGGCGGACCCCCCTACACCGGGGAGCTGTTTTTT.

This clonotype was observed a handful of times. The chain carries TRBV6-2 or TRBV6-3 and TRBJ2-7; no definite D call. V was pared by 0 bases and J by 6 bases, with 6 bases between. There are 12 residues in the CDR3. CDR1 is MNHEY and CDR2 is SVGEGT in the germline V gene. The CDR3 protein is CASSYSTLEQYF. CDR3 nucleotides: TGTGCCAGCAGTTACTCGACTCTCGAGCAGTACTTC.

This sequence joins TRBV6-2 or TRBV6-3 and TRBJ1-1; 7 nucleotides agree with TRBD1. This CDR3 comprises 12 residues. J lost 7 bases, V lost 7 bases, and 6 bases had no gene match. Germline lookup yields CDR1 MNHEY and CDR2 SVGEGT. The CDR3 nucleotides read TGTGCCAGCATTCAACAGGGGCATGAAGCTTTCTTT. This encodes CASIQQGHEAFF.

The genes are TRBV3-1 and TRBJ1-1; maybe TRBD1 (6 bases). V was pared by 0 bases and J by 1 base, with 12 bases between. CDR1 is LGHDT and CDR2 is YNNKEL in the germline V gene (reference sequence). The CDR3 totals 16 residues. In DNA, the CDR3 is TGTGCCAGCAGCCAAGAGGGGGGCGTAGGGAACACTGAAGCTTTCTTT. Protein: CASSQEGGVGNTEAFF.

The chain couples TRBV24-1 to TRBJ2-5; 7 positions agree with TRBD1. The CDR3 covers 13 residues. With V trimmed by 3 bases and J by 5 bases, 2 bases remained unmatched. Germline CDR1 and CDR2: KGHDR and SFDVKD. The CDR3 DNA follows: TGTGCCACCAGTGATAGCAGGGGGGAGACCCAGTACTTC. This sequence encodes CATSDSRGETQYF.

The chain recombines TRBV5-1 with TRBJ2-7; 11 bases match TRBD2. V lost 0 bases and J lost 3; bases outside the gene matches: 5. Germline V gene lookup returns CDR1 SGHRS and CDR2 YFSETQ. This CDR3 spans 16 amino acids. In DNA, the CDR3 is TGCGCCAGCAGCTTGGACCTAGCGGGAGGAGACTACGAGCAGTACTTC. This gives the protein CASSLDLAGGDYEQYF.

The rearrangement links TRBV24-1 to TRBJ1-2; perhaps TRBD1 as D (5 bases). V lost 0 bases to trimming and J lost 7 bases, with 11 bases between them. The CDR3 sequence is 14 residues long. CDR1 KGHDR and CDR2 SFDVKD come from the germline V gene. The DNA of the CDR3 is TGTGCCACCAGTGATTTGAATCAGGGAGCTGGCTACACCTTC. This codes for CATSDLNQGAGYTF.

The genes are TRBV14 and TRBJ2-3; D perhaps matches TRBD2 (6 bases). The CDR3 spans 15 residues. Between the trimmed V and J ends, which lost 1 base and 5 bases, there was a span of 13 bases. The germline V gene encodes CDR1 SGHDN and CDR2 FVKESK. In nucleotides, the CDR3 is TGTGCCAGCAGCCAAGTATATCGCGGGGTAGATACGCAGTATTTT. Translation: CASSQVYRGVDTQYF.

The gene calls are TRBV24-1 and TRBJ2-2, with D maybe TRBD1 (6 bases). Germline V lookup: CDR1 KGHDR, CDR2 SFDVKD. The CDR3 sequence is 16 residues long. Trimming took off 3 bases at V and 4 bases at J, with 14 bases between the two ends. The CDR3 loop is CATSDLTGTSTGELFF. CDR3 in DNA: TGTGCCACCAGTGATCTGACCGGGACAAGCACCGGGGAGCTGTTTTTT.

The CDR3 DNA is TGTGCCAGCAGTCCCCTGAGGGGCCTTAAGACCCAGTACTTC. Protein sequence: CASSPLRGLKTQYF. V gene TRBV28 combines with J gene TRBJ2-5, with D perhaps given as TRBD1 or TRBD2 (5 bases each). V was trimmed by 5 bases and J by 6 bases, leaving 16 bases between them. This CDR3 region has 14 residues. Germline assignment: CDR1 MDHEN and CDR2 SYDVKM.

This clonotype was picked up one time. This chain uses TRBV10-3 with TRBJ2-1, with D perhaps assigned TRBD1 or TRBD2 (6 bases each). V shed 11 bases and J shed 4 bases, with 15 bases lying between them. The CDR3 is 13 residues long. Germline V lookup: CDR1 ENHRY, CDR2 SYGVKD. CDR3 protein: CAAHGGPYNEQFF. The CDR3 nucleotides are TGTGCCGCCCACGGGGGCCCTTACAATGAGCAGTTCTTC.

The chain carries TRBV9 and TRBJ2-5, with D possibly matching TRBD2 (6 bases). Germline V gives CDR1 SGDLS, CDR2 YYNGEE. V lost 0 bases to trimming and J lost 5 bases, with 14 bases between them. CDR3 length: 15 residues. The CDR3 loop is CASSVAGSGGETQYF. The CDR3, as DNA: TGTGCCAGCAGCGTAGCCGGCAGTGGAGGGGAGACCCAGTACTTC. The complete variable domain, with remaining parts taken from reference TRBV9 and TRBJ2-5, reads DSGVTQTPKHLITATGQRVTLRCSPRSGDLSVYWYQQSLDQGLQFLIQYYNGEERAKGNILERFSAQQFPDLHSELNLSSLELGDSALYFCASSVAGSGGETQYFGPGTRLLVL.